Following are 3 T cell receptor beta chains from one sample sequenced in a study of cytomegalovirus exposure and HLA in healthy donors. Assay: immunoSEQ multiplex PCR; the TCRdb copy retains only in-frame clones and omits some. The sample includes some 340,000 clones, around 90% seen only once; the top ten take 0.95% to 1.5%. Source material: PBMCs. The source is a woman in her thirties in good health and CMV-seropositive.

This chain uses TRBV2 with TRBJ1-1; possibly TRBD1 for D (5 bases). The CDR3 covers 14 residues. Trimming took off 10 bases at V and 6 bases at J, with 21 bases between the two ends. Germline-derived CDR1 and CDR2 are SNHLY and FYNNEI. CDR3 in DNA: TGTGCCATCATCTTTAAGGGGCAGGCAGCTGAAGCTTTCTTT. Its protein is CAIIFKGQAAEAFF.

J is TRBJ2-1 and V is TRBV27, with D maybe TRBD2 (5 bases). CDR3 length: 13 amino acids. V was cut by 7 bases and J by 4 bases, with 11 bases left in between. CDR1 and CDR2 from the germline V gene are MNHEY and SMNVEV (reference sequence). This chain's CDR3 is CASTTGNYNEQFF. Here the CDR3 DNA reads TGTGCCAGCACGACGGGAAATTACAATGAGCAGTTCTTC.

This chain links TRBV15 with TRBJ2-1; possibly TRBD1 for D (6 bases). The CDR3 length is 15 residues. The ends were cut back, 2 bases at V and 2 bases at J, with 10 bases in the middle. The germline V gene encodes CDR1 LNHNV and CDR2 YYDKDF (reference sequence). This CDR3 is CATSRQDRPYNEQFF. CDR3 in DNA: TGTGCCACCAGCAGACAAGACAGGCCCTACAATGAGCAGTTCTTC.